Listed below are T cell receptor beta chains from one sample, sequenced in a study of T cells in Graves' hyperthyroidism and ophthalmopathy. TCRdb fed the multiplex PCR reads into MiXCR, producing one record per CDR3 protein. The sample records 800,000 or so distinct CDR3 sequences, 38% being singletons. The sequencing input was blood. The receptors shown here come from a man between 18 and 29 years old with Graves' hyperthyroidism. Both conserved end residues are part of each CDR3. A D gene is named only where the DNA matches it firmly. A row's size may be missing; if present it is once, few, many or a size class.

D gene	clone size	V gene	J gene	CDR3 length	CDR3 protein	CDR3 DNA
-	-	TRBV29-1	TRBJ1-3	12	CSIRGAGNTIYF	TGCAGCATCCGAGGCGCTGGAAACACCATATATTTT
TRBD1	-	TRBV12-3/TRBV12-4	TRBJ2-7	15	CASSFTGTESYEQYF	TGTGCCAGCAGTTTTACCGGGACAGAGTCCTACGAGCAGTACTTC
-	-	TRBV10-3	TRBJ2-7	15	CAISESKVVQDEQYF	TGTGCCATCAGTGAGTCGAAGGTTGTCCAAGACGAGCAGTACTTC
-	many	TRBV7-2	TRBJ1-5	13	CASSLATGRPQHF	TGTGCCAGCAGCTTAGCCACCGGAAGGCCCCAGCATTTT
-	-	TRBV20-1	TRBJ1-1	14	CSAVRRQTPTEAFF	TGCAGTGCTGTAAGGAGGCAGACCCCCACTGAAGCTTTCTTT
-	-	TRBV7-3	TRBJ1-6	12	CASSQGGGPLHF	TGTGCCAGCAGCCAAGGAGGTGGACCCCTCCACTTT
-	few	TRBV9	TRBJ2-6	17	CASSAGTTSSGANVLTF	TGTGCCAGCAGCGCCGGGACAACAAGCTCTGGGGCCAACGTCCTGACTTTC
TRBD1	few	TRBV7-9	TRBJ1-2	13	CASGSHRGAGYTF	TGTGCCAGCGGATCCCACAGGGGAGCTGGCTACACCTTC
TRBD1	-	TRBV12-3/TRBV12-4	TRBJ1-1	14	CASSLLDRGVEAFF	TGTGCCAGCAGTCTATTAGACAGGGGAGTTGAAGCTTTCTTT
TRBD1	-	TRBV7-3	TRBJ1-1	14	CASSLIEGARPAFF	TGTGCCAGCAGCTTAATCGAGGGGGCGCGGCCGGCTTTCTTT
-	-	TRBV2	TRBJ2-7	14	CASSGQGGPHEQYF	TGTGCCAGCAGTGGACAAGGAGGCCCCCACGAGCAGTACTTC
TRBD1	-	TRBV14	TRBJ2-5	14	CASSQDKGGMTQYF	TGTGCCAGCAGCCAAGATAAAGGGGGCATGACCCAGTACTTC
TRBD1	many	TRBV20-1	TRBJ2-7	12	CSASDRADEQYF	TGCAGTGCTAGCGACAGGGCGGACGAGCAGTACTTC
-	-	TRBV9	TRBJ2-7	15	CASSVRWGPSYEQYF	TGTGCCAGCAGCGTAAGGTGGGGTCCGTCCTACGAGCAGTACTTC
TRBD1	few	TRBV7-3	TRBJ2-7	15	CASSISPGQGDEQYF	TGTGCCAGCAGCATTTCACCGGGACAGGGGGACGAGCAGTACTTC
TRBD1	-	TRBV7-2	TRBJ2-5	14	CASSSTGAEEAQYF	TGTGCCAGCAGCTCGACAGGGGCAGAAGAGGCCCAGTACTTC
-	few	TRBV12-3/TRBV12-4	TRBJ1-6	15	CAEPREVLNNSPLHF	TGTGCCGAGCCCCGTGAGGTACTAAATAATTCACCCCTCCACTTT
-	many	TRBV29-1	TRBJ1-1	11	CSAHEGSMAFF	TGCAGCGCCCATGAGGGGTCGATGGCTTTCTTT
-	-	TRBV25-1	TRBJ1-1	15	CASTLQQGLNTEAFF	TGTGCCAGCACCCTCCAACAGGGTCTGAACACTGAAGCTTTCTTT
TRBD1	many	TRBV2	TRBJ1-2	13	CASSRTGSYGYTF	TGTGCCAGCAGCAGGACAGGAAGCTATGGCTACACCTTC
-	many	TRBV15	TRBJ2-7	13	CATSRETNYEQYF	TGTGCCACCAGCAGAGAAACGAACTACGAGCAGTACTTC
TRBD1	-	TRBV29-1	TRBJ2-7	12	CSVAGTDYEQYF	TGCAGCGTTGCTGGGACAGACTACGAGCAGTACTTC
-	-	TRBV29-1	TRBJ1-1	13	CSGGGRDYTEAFF	TGCAGCGGCGGTGGCAGGGATTACACTGAAGCTTTCTTT
TRBD2	-	TRBV7-9	TRBJ2-7	15	CASSNTSGRGYERYF	TGTGCCAGCAGCAATACTAGCGGGAGGGGGTACGAGCGGTACTTC
TRBD2	-	TRBV7-3	TRBJ2-7	15	CASSWTSGPTGEQYF	TGTGCCAGCAGTTGGACTAGCGGGCCCACCGGCGAGCAGTACTTC
-	-	TRBV10-3	TRBJ2-2	13	CAISEEVSGELFF	TGTGCCATCAGTGAGGAGGTTAGCGGGGAGCTGTTTTTT
-	many	TRBV19	TRBJ1-1	15	CASSAPTRRDTEAFF	TGTGCCAGTAGTGCCCCAACCCGACGGGACACTGAAGCTTTCTTT
-	-	TRBV7-2	TRBJ2-5	14	CASSIGTVQETQYF	TGTGCCAGCAGCATCGGGACGGTACAAGAGACCCAGTACTTC
-	many	TRBV2	TRBJ2-2	15	CASTRTGTSAGELFF	TGTGCCAGCACTCGAACTGGGACTTCGGCCGGGGAGCTGTTTTTT
-	many	TRBV20-1	TRBJ2-6	15	CSATDSPTGANVLTF	TGCAGTGCCACGGACAGCCCGACGGGGGCCAACGTCCTGACTTTC
TRBD1	few	TRBV5-1	TRBJ1-1	12	CASSGGLDEAFF	TGCGCCAGCTCAGGGGGTCTAGATGAAGCTTTCTTT
-	-	TRBV6-5	TRBJ2-7	15	CASSSADSQSYEQYF	TGTGCCAGCAGTTCCGCGGACTCCCAATCCTACGAGCAGTACTTC
-	-	TRBV4-1	TRBJ2-7	14	CASSQEWQEYEQYF	TGCGCCAGCAGCCAAGAGTGGCAGGAATACGAGCAGTACTTC
-	once	TRBV5-6	TRBJ1-1	15	CASSFLRGARTEAFF	TGTGCCAGCAGCTTTCTGCGGGGGGCCCGGACTGAAGCTTTCTTT
-	few	TRBV4-2	TRBJ2-5	15	CASSQGRTDQETQYF	TGTGCCAGCAGCCAAGGAAGGACGGACCAAGAGACCCAGTACTTC
-	-	TRBV29-1	TRBJ1-3	14	CSVEDREAGNTIYF	TGCAGCGTTGAAGATAGGGAAGCTGGAAACACCATATATTTT
TRBD1	few	TRBV2	TRBJ2-7	15	CASLQLGTASYEQYF	TGTGCCAGCCTACAACTCGGGACAGCTTCCTACGAGCAGTACTTC
-	many	TRBV19	TRBJ1-5	13	CASRVGGDQPQHF	TGTGCCAGTAGGGTGGGTGGGGACCAGCCCCAGCATTTT
TRBD1	once	TRBV15	TRBJ1-5	18	CATSRVGGTGDSNQPQHF	TGTGCCACCAGCAGAGTTGGCGGGACAGGGGATAGCAATCAGCCCCAGCATTTT
-	-	TRBV7-2	TRBJ2-5	14	CASSPRSSRETQYF	TGTGCCAGCTCACCACGGAGTAGTAGAGAGACCCAGTACTTC